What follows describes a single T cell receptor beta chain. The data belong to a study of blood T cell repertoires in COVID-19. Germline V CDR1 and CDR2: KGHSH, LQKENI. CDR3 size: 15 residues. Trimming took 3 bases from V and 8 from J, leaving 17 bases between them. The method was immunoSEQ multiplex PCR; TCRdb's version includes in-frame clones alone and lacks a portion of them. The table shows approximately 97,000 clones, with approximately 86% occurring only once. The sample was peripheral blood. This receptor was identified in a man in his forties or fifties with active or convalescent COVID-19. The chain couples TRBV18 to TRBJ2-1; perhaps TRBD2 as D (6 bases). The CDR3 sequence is CASSPPTRRGDEQFF. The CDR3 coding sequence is TGTGCCAGCTCACCCCCGACTAGACGGGGCGATGAGCAGTTCTTC.